The entry that follows covers one TCR beta chain sequence. This entry is derived from a study of T cell changes during pregnancy in multiple sclerosis. The data were produced by immunoSEQ multiplex PCR, yet TCRdb's version contains in-frame clones alone and is incomplete. The sample yields under 40,000 clones, 85% to 95% seen once. Germline loops: CDR1 MDHEN, CDR2 SYDVKM. V lost 2 bases, J lost 0 bases, and 14 bases lay in between. CDR3 size: 17 residues. This sequence was found in a female donor in good health, enrolled as a control in a pregnancy study. V gene TRBV28 combines with J gene TRBJ1-3; TRBD1 is a possible D gene (5 bases). Sequences were derived from CD4+ T cells from peripheral blood mononuclear cells, sampled in the third trimester of pregnancy. CDR3 nucleotides: TGTGCCAGCAGTTTAATGGCAGGGTTGGGCTCTGGAAACACCATATATTTT. This gives the protein CASSLMAGLGSGNTIYF.